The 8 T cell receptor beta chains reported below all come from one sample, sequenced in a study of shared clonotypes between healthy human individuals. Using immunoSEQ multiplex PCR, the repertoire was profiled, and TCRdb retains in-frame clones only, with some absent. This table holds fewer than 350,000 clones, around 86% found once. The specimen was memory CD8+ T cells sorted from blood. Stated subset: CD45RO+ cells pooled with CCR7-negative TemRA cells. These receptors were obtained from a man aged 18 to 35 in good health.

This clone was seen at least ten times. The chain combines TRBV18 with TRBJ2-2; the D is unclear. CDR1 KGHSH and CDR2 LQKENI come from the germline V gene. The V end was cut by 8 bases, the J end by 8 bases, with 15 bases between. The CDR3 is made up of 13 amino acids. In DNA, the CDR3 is TGTGCCAGCCCGCGGCCCTCGGATGGGGAGCTGTTTTTT. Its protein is CASPRPSDGELFF.

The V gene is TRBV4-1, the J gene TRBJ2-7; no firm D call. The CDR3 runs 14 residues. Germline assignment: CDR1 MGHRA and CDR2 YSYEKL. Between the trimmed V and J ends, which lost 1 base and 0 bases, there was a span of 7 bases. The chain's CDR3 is CASSQASLSYEQYF. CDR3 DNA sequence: TGCGCCAGCAGCCAAGCCTCCCTCTCCTACGAGCAGTACTTC.

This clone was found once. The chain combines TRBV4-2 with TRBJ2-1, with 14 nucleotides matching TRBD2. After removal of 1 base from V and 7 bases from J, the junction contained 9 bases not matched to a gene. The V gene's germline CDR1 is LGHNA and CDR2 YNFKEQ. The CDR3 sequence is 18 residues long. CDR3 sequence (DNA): TGTGCCAGCAGCCAAGGGAGCTGGAGACTAGCGGGGGGGAATGAGCAGTTCTTC. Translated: CASSQGSWRLAGGNEQFF.

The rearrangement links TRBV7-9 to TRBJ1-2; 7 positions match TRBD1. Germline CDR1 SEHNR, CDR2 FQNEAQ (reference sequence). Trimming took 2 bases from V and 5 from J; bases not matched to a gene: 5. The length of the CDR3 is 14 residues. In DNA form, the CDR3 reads TGTGCCAGCAGCTTACTAGAGGGGGCGTATGGCTACACCTTC. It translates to CASSLLEGAYGYTF.

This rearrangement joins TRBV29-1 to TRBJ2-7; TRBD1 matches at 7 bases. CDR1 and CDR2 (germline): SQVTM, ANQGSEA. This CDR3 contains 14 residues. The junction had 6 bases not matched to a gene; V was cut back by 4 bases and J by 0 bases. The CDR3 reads CSVGGPGGSYEQYF. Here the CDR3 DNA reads TGCAGCGTTGGGGGCCCAGGGGGCTCCTACGAGCAGTACTTC.

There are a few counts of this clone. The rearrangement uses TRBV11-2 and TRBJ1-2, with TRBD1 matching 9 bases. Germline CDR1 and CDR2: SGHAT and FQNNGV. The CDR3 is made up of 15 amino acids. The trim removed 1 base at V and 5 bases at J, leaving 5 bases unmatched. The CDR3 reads CASSLVGQGRYGYTF. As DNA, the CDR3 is TGTGCCAGCAGCTTAGTGGGACAGGGAAGGTATGGCTACACCTTC.

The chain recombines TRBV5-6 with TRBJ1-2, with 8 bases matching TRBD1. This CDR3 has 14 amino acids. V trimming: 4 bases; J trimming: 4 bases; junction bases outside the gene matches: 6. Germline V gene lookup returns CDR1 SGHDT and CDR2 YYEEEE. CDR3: CASSPPGGFYGYTF. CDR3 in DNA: TGTGCCAGCAGCCCACCAGGGGGCTTCTATGGCTACACCTTC.

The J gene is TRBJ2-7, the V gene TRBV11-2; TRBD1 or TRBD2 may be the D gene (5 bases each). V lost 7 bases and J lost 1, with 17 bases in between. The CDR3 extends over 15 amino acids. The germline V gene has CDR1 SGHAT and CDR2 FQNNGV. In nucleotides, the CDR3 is TGTGCCAGCATCCCGGTCGGGACGGAGTCCTACGAGCAGTACTTC. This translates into CASIPVGTESYEQYF.